This T cell receptor beta chain comes out of a study of blood T cells in healthy people across ages. Using a J-beta primer mix together with a sample-barcoded 5' primer, a second PCR was run for 7 to 11 cycles. TCRdb re-derived calls from the 5' RACE reads in MiXCR, one entry per CDR3 protein. The sample lists 750,000 to 1,000,000 distinct CDR3 sequences; roughly 28% were seen once. The CDR3 spans 15 residues. Germline V gives CDR1 DFQATT, CDR2 SNEGSKA (reference sequence). V shed 5 bases and J 9 bases; nucleotides not matched to a gene: 14. Another study also made use of these data, one on T cells of mothers and their children.

The clonotype was recovered from a woman in her forties in good health. This chain joins TRBV20-1 and TRBJ2-4; 9 nucleotides agree with TRBD1. The source material was blood. This chain's CDR3 is CSALGQGNRRGIQYF. CDR3 DNA: TGCAGTGCTCTCGGACAGGGGAATAGGCGGGGCATTCAGTACTTC.